This T cell receptor (beta chain) was identified in a study of blood T cells in healthy people across ages. Through a sample-barcoded 5' primer and a J-beta primer mix, a second PCR was run for roughly 6 to 11 cycles. One entry per CDR3 protein results from TCRdb running MiXCR on the 5' RACE reads. This repertoire shows approximately 490,000 distinct CDR3 sequences, approximately 25% found once; its top ten account for around 10%. J gave up 0 bases and V 4 bases, and 6 bases lay outside the gene matches. This CDR3 is 17 amino acids long. Germline V CDR1 and CDR2: LNHDA, SQIVND (reference sequence). Another study also made use of these data, one on T cells of mothers and their children.

This chain joins TRBV19 and TRBJ2-6, with 7 bases matching TRBD2. Sequenced: blood. The receptor's source is a boy aged 5 to 17 in good health. CDR3 sequence (DNA): TGTGCCAGTAGTAGGGGGGGACCGTTCTCTGGGGCCAACGTCCTGACTTTC. Translating it yields CASSRGGPFSGANVLTF. The full variable domain, completed using reference TRBV19 and TRBJ2-6, is DGGITQSPKYLFRKEGQNVTLSCEQNLNHDAMYWYRQDPGQGLRLIYYSQIVNDFQKGDIAEGYSVSREKKESFPLTVTSAQKNPTAFYLCASSRGGPFSGANVLTFGAGSRLTVL.